The source of this T cell receptor beta chain is a study of vaccination and CD4 T cells after COVID-19. This sample's time point: late sampling 161 to 241 days after vaccination in a few convalescent patients. Treatment of the sample: roughly 10-day PBMC culture with coronavirus spike peptide pools or control peptides (ViraFEST assay). As regards this clonotype: Antigen: not known.

The Oncomine TCR Beta short-read assay was applied to DNA of cultured CD4+ T cells. In TCRdb, the PCR reads were re-called with MiXCR into one record per CDR3 protein. Among around 16,000 distinct CDR3 sequences listed, roughly 50% were seen once. The specimen comprised CD4+ T cells from blood, cultured in vitro, sampled about 7 months after SARS-CoV-2 vaccination. The receptor was isolated from a human donor who had recovered from COVID-19.

For the CDR3, the DNA is TGTGCCAGCAGCTTAGTCAGGGGAGTGAAGACCCAGTACTTC. Its translation: CASSLVRGVKTQYF. The J gene is TRBJ2-5, the V gene TRBV11-3, with D possibly TRBD1 on 6 matching bases. Between the trimmed V and J ends, which lost 1 base and 6 bases, there was a span of 12 bases. CDR3 length: 14 residues. Per germline, CDR1 SGHNT and CDR2 YENEEA.